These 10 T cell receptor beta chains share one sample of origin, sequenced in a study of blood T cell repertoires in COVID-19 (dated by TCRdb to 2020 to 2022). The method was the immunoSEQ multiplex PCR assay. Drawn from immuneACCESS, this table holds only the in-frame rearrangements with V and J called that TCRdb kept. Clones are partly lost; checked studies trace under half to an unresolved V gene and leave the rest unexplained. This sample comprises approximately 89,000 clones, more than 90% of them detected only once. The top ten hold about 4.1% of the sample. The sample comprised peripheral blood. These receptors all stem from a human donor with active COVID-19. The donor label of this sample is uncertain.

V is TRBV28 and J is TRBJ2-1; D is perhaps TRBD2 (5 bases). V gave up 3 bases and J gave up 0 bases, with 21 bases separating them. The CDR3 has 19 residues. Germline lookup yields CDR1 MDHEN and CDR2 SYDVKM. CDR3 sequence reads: CASSFLIGRVGSSYNEQFF. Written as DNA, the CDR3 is TGTGCCAGCAGTTTTCTGATTGGGCGGGTCGGAAGCTCCTACAATGAGCAGTTCTTC. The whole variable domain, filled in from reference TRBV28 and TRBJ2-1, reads DVKVTQSSRYLVKRTGEKVFLECVQDMDHENMFWYRQDPGLGLRLIYFSYDVKMKEKGDIPEGYSVSREKKERFSLILESASTNQTSMYLCASSFLIGRVGSSYNEQFFGPGTRLTVL.

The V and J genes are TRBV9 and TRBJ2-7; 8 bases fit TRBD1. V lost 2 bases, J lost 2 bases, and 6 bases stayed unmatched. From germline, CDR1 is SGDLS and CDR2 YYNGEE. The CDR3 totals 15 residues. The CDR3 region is CASSVHEGQAYEQYF. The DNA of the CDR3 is TGTGCCAGCAGCGTCCATGAGGGACAGGCCTACGAGCAGTACTTC.

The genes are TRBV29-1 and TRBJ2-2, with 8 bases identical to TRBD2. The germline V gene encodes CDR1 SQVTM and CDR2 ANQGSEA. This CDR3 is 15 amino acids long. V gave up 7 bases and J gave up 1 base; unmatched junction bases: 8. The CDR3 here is CSAVEGLVNTGELFF. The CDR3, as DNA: TGCAGCGCTGTTGAGGGACTAGTGAACACCGGGGAGCTGTTTTTT.

The CDR3 region is CASSSDPGLSYEQYF. The CDR3, as DNA: TGCGCCAGCAGCTCGGACCCCGGACTCTCCTACGAGCAGTACTTC. This chain links TRBV5-1 with TRBJ2-7; D possibly corresponds to TRBD2 (5 bases). CDR1 SGHRS and CDR2 YFSETQ come from the germline V gene. V was pared by 3 bases and J by 0 bases, with 13 bases between. CDR3 size: 15 residues.

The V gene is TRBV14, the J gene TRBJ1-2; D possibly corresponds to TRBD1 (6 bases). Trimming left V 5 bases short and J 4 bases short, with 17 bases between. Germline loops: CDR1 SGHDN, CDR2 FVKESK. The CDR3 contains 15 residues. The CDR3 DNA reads TGTGCCAGCAGCGAAGCGGGGGGGGCCCTCTATGGCTACACCTTC. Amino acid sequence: CASSEAGGALYGYTF.

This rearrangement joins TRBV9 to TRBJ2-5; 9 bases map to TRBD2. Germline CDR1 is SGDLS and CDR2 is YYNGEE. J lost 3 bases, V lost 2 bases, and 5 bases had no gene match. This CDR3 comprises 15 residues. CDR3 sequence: CASSVQAGGEETQYF. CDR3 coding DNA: TGTGCCAGCAGCGTCCAAGCGGGGGGCGAAGAGACCCAGTACTTC.

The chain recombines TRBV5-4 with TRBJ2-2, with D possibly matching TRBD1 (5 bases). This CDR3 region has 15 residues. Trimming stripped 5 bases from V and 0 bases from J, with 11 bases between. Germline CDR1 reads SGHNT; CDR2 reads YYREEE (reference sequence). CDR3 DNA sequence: TGTGCCAGCAGTGCAGGGAACTCGAACACCGGGGAGCTGTTTTTT. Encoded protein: CASSAGNSNTGELFF.

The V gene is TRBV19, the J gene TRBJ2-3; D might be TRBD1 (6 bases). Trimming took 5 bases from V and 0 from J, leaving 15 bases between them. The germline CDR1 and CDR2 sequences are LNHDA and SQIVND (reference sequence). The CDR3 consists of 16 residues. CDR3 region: CASSEQGSVSTDTQYF. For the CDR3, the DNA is TGTGCCAGTAGTGAACAGGGATCGGTAAGCACAGATACGCAGTATTTT.

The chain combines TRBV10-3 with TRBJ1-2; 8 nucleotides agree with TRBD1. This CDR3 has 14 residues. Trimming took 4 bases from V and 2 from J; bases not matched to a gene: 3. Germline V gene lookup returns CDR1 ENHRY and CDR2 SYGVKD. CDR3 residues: CAISVGQANYGYTF. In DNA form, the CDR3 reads TGTGCCATCAGTGTGGGACAGGCAAACTATGGCTACACCTTC.

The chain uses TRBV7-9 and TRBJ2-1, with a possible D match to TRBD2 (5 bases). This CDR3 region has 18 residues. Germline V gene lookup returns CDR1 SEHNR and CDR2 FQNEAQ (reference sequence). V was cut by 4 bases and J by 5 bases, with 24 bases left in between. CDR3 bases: TGTGCCAGCAGCTCCGTTTATCCCATGTGGGAGTCGAACAATGAGCAGTTCTTC. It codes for CASSSVYPMWESNNEQFF.